Following are 15 T cell receptor beta chains from one sample sequenced in a study of cytomegalovirus exposure and HLA in healthy donors. PCR involved 60 Vbeta and 13 Jbeta primers. Only in-frame clones appear in the TCRdb table, and some are missing; sequencing was by immunoSEQ multiplex PCR. The sample gives 150,000 to 200,000 clones, about four fifths of which show up once; 7.4% is in the top ten. Sequenced: PBMCs. Receptors originate from a male donor in good health and CMV-seropositive.

This sequence joins TRBV5-6 and TRBJ1-2; the D gene is possibly TRBD1 (5 bases). CDR1 SGHDT and CDR2 YYEEEE come from the germline V gene. Trimming took 0 bases from V and 1 from J, leaving 7 bases between them. The CDR3 runs 14 residues. CDR3 protein: CASSLGGSNYGYTF. CDR3 sequence (DNA): TGTGCCAGCAGCTTGGGGGGCAGTAACTATGGCTACACCTTC.

The V gene is TRBV7-8, the J gene TRBJ1-2; 11 bases line up with TRBD1. Per the germline V gene, CDR1 is SGHVS and CDR2 is FQNEAQ. V gave up 2 bases and J gave up 8 bases; unmatched junction bases: 4. The CDR3 is 14 residues long. In DNA, the CDR3 is TGTGCCAGCAGCTTAACGGACAGGGGGCTGGGCTACACCTTC. The encoded protein is CASSLTDRGLGYTF.

V and J are TRBV12-5 and TRBJ2-7; the match to TRBD1 covers 11 bases. J gave up 3 bases and V 0 bases, and 10 bases lay outside the gene matches. Germline loops: CDR1 LGHNT, CDR2 FRNRAP. The CDR3 covers 18 residues. CDR3 protein: CASGLVRTGGANVYEQYF. For the CDR3, the DNA is TGTGCTAGTGGTTTGGTCCGGACAGGGGGCGCCAATGTCTACGAGCAGTACTTC.

The V call is TRBV7-3, the J call TRBJ1-1, with a possible D match to TRBD1 (5 bases). The CDR3 is 14 amino acids. CDR1 is SGHTA, CDR2 FQGTGA, per germline. V was pared by 5 bases and J by 4 bases, with 14 bases between. CDR3 loop: CASSLGGGSTEAFF. The CDR3 DNA follows: TGTGCCAGCAGCCTGGGGGGAGGAAGCACTGAAGCTTTCTTT.

V gene TRBV7-8 combines with J gene TRBJ2-7, with 9 bases fitting TRBD1. Germline lookup yields CDR1 SGHVS and CDR2 FQNEAQ. The CDR3 runs 14 residues. V trimming: 3 bases; J trimming: 6 bases; junction bases outside the gene matches: 6. CDR3 in DNA: TGTGCCAGCAGCTTCCTACAGGGGGCGGGCGAGCAGTACTTC. Amino acids: CASSFLQGAGEQYF.

This clone appeared a few times. In DNA, the CDR3 is TGTGCCTGGGAGGCGGGGATTGAAGCTTTCTTT. Encoded protein: CAWEAGIEAFF. This sequence joins TRBV30 and TRBJ1-1; D uncertain. This CDR3 region has 11 residues. Trimming took 5 bases from V and 7 from J, leaving 11 bases between them. The germline gives CDR1 GTSNPN, CDR2 SVGIG (reference sequence).

There are a few counts of this clone. The chain recombines TRBV25-1 with TRBJ1-1; possible D gene TRBD1, 6 bases. There are 16 residues in the CDR3. Germline V gene lookup returns CDR1 MGHDK and CDR2 SYGVNS. The V and J ends lost 2 bases and 4 bases respectively, with 17 bases between them. The CDR3 sequence is CASSEERPGEGTEAFF. CDR3 sequence (DNA): TGTGCCAGCAGTGAAGAAAGGCCAGGGGAGGGCACTGAAGCTTTCTTT.

The chain carries TRBV20-1 and TRBJ2-1; D not resolved. Germline assignment: CDR1 DFQATT and CDR2 SNEGSKA (reference sequence). The CDR3 contains 10 residues. Deletions cut 6 bases from V and 9 bases from J, with 9 bases between. Here the CDR3 reads CSASLGEQFF. CDR3 bases: TGCAGTGCGTCCCTCGGTGAGCAGTTCTTC.

The rearrangement links TRBV6-1 to TRBJ1-5; possible D gene TRBD1, 6 bases. This CDR3 region has 15 residues. V lost 2 bases and J 6 bases, leaving 14 bases between the germline ends. The germline gives CDR1 MNHNS, CDR2 SASEGT. CDR3 sequence reads: CASSEKSTGLQPQHF. The CDR3, as DNA: TGTGCCAGCAGTGAAAAGAGTACAGGGCTTCAGCCCCAGCATTTT.

The chain joins TRBV7-8 to TRBJ2-5; 14 bases fit TRBD2. CDR3 length equals 16 residues. Trimming took 4 bases from V and 1 from J; bases not matched to a gene: 2. CDR1 is SGHVS, CDR2 FQNEAQ, per germline. CDR3 amino acids: CASSSGLAGGQETQYF. The CDR3 region has the DNA TGTGCCAGCAGCTCCGGACTAGCGGGGGGCCAAGAGACCCAGTACTTC.

The chain is built from TRBV7-8 and TRBJ2-7; 8 bases are shared with TRBD2. The ends lost 3 bases at V and 2 bases at J; junction bases unmatched: 3. This CDR3 comprises 14 residues. Germline V gene sequence: CDR1 SGHVS, CDR2 FQNEAQ. The CDR3: CASSFRRGAYEQYF. The CDR3 DNA reads as TGTGCCAGCAGCTTTCGGCGGGGGGCCTACGAGCAGTACTTC.

This clone was counted a single time. V usage is TRBV4-1 and J usage is TRBJ1-2; weak D call: TRBD1 (5 bases). Germline V gives CDR1 MGHRA, CDR2 YSYEKL. Trimming removed 4 bases at V and 2 bases at J, with 20 bases between. CDR3 size: 17 residues. The CDR3 reads CASSPTLGGGLNYGYTF. DNA of the CDR3: TGCGCCAGCAGCCCTACCTTGGGCGGGGGACTAAACTATGGCTACACCTTC.

The chain employs TRBV15 and TRBJ2-7; D possibly corresponds to TRBD1 (5 bases). CDR1 is LNHNV, CDR2 YYDKDF, per germline (reference sequence). The CDR3 extends over 15 amino acids. V was clipped by 3 bases and J by 2 bases, with 14 bases between them. The CDR3 sequence: CATSSSDGAAYEQYF. The CDR3 coding sequence is TGTGCCACCAGCAGTTCTGATGGGGCAGCCTACGAGCAGTACTTC.

This chain uses TRBV19 with TRBJ1-1; weak D call: TRBD1 (6 bases). The V end lost 4 bases, the J end lost 4 bases, and 10 bases lay between the germline ends. This CDR3 is built from 13 residues. CDR1 and CDR2 (germline): LNHDA, SQIVND (reference sequence). The CDR3 loop reads CASSNGGATEAFF. CDR3 nucleotides: TGTGCCAGTAGTAATGGGGGGGCCACTGAAGCTTTCTTT.

V gene TRBV30 combines with J gene TRBJ2-7; TRBD1 aligns across 8 bases. The CDR3 runs to 13 residues. The V gene's germline CDR1 is GTSNPN and CDR2 SVGIG (reference sequence). The V and J ends lost 4 bases and 2 bases, in that order; junction bases with no gene match: 4. This CDR3 is CAWKTGETYEQYF. The CDR3 DNA reads as TGTGCCTGGAAGACAGGGGAGACCTACGAGCAGTACTTC.